This T cell receptor beta chain is drawn from a study of CD8 T cells in Susac syndrome. Background on the study: When their blood was taken, the Susac syndrome patients had either not yet had any therapy, were taking corticosteroids, or were taking intravenous immunoglobulin alone.

The CDR3 covers 13 residues. Germline CDR1 is SQVTM and CDR2 is ANQGSEA. Trimming stripped 7 bases from V and 0 bases from J, with 12 bases between. The study's findings and limits: In its TCR sequencing and HLA analysis, the study acknowledged that the number of individuals was relatively small.

Comments on this clonotype: The target antigen is unknown.

With random hexamers, reverse transcription was performed on roughly 0.5 to 1 ug of RNA. MiXCR, applied by TCRdb to the immunoSEQ multiplex PCR reads, yields one record per CDR3 protein. The sample lists 160,000 or so distinct CDR3 sequences, around 96% occurring once. Sequencing of TCR beta was performed on blood CD8+ T cells and on blood CD4+ T cells. The sequence was collected from a human donor with Susac syndrome. Sequencing input: CD4+ T cells from PBMCs. V is TRBV29-1 and J is TRBJ1-1, with a weak D call TRBD1 (5 bases). The CDR3: CSAGRGLNTEAFF. In nucleotides, the CDR3 is TGCAGCGCCGGGCGGGGACTGAACACTGAAGCTTTCTTT.